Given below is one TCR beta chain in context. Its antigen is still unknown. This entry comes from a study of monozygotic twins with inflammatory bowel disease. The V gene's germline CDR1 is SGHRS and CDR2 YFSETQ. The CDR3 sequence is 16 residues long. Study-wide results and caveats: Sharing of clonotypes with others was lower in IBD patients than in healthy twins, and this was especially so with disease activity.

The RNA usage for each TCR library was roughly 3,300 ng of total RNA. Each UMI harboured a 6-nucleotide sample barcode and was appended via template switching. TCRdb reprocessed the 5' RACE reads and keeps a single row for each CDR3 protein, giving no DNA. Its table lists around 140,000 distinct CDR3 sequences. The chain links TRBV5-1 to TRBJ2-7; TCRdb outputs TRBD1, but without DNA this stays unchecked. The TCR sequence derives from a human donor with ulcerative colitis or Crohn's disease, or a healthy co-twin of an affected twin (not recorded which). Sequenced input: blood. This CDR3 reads CASSLAARDKTYEQYF.